The 21 T cell receptor beta chains given below trace back to one sample, sequenced in a study of blood T cell repertoires in COVID-19. Sequencing used immunoSEQ multiplex PCR; TCRdb keeps in-frame clones, though not all of them. Among tens of thousands of clones listed, roughly 85% were seen once. The sample comprised peripheral blood. The receptors here all came from a human donor in a cohort sampled during active COVID-19.

The V and J genes are TRBV19 and TRBJ2-2; 8 bases line up with TRBD1. Germline lookup yields CDR1 LNHDA and CDR2 SQIVND (reference sequence). CDR3 length equals 15 residues. The trim removed 1 base at V and 7 bases at J, leaving 5 bases unmatched. DNA of the CDR3: TGTGCCAGTAGTATAGCTAGGACAGGGTTCGGGGAGCTGTTTTTT. It translates to CASSIARTGFGELFF.

This clone has only a few counts. The rearrangement uses TRBV6-6 and TRBJ1-1; D is perhaps TRBD1 (6 bases). This CDR3 is 12 amino acids long. Germline lookup yields CDR1 MNHNY and CDR2 SVGAGI (reference sequence). The V end was cut by 5 bases, the J end by 11 bases, with 15 bases between. The CDR3 DNA follows: TGTGCCAGCAGTAGGGGGACCGTCACGGCTTTCTTT. Encoded protein: CASSRGTVTAFF.

The CDR3 sequence is CASNLGGPNSPLHF. CDR3 bases: TGTGCCAGCAACCTGGGGGGTCCGAATTCACCCCTCCACTTT. The genes are TRBV11-3 and TRBJ1-6; possibly TRBD1 for D (5 bases). Germline V CDR1 and CDR2: SGHNT, YENEEA. The CDR3 is made up of 14 amino acids. With 7 bases removed from V and 7 bases from J, the gap between germline ends came to 14 bases.

This chain uses TRBV24-1 with TRBJ2-1; D may be TRBD1 (7 bases). Per germline, CDR1 KGHDR and CDR2 SFDVKD. The CDR3 runs to 14 residues. Between the trimmed V and J ends, which lost 6 bases and 2 bases, there was a span of 10 bases. The CDR3 DNA is TGTGCCACCAGTTCCAGGGGGGCCTACAATGAGCAGTTCTTC. It codes for CATSSRGAYNEQFF.

The genes are TRBV21-1 and TRBJ1-6; TRBD1, the table's D call, lacks a check against the DNA. TRBV21-1 has pseudogene status. The CDR3 totals 20 residues. This CDR3 is CASSKSGGQGAPRWDSPLHF. The CDR3 nucleotides are TGTGCCAGCAGCAAGTCGGGAGGACAGGGAGCCCCTAGGTGGGATTCACCCCTCCACTTT.

The chain recombines TRBV19 with TRBJ2-7, with 8 bases fitting TRBD2. Germline-derived CDR1 and CDR2 are LNHDA and SQIVND (reference sequence). CDR3 length: 14 residues. V lost 4 bases to trimming and J lost 6 bases; unmatched junction nucleotides: 8. CDR3 sequence: CASSTRGGEAEQYF. In nucleotides, the CDR3 is TGTGCCAGTAGTACCCGGGGGGGAGAGGCCGAGCAGTACTTC.

This chain uses TRBV30 with TRBJ2-3, with 9 bases lining up with TRBD2. Germline assignment: CDR1 GTSNPN and CDR2 SVGIG (reference sequence). Trimming cost V 1 base and J 2 bases; bases outside gene matches: 4. The CDR3 length is 15 residues. Here the CDR3 reads CAWSDLAGNTDTQYF. The CDR3 DNA sequence: TGTGCCTGGAGTGATCTAGCGGGAAACACAGATACGCAGTATTTT.

The chain recombines TRBV12-3 or TRBV12-4 with TRBJ2-2; D unresolved. This CDR3 contains 12 residues. Deletions cut 3 bases from V and 6 bases from J, with 5 bases between. The CDR3 DNA sequence: TGTGCCAGCAGTTTCATTGCCGGGGAGCTGTTTTTT. This translates into CASSFIAGELFF.

The chain has TRBV18 and TRBJ2-3; the match to TRBD2 covers 10 bases. The germline V gene has CDR1 KGHSH and CDR2 LQKENI. The CDR3 is made up of 18 amino acids. The ends lost 2 bases at V and 2 bases at J; junction bases unmatched: 10. In DNA, the CDR3 is TGTGCCAGCTCACCATCTGGACTAGCGGTAACTATCACAGATACGCAGTATTTT. Protein product: CASSPSGLAVTITDTQYF.

In its sample, this clone was seen once. This chain connects TRBV9 to TRBJ2-7, with D tentatively TRBD2 (7 bases). The CDR3 is 15 amino acids. Germline assignment: CDR1 SGDLS and CDR2 YYNGEE. Deletions cut 3 bases from V and 2 bases from J, with 15 bases between. CDR3 protein: CASSGGGGRTYEQYF. DNA of the CDR3: TGTGCCAGCAGCGGAGGGGGGGGGCGGACCTACGAGCAGTACTTC.

The chain couples TRBV7-2 to TRBJ2-6, with D possibly matching TRBD1 (6 bases). The CDR3 has 16 residues. The V and J ends lost 1 base and 3 bases respectively, with 10 bases between them. Germline V gene data show CDR1 as SGHTA and CDR2 as FQGNSA. CDR3: CASSLVGGFGANVLTF. CDR3 coding DNA: TGTGCCAGCAGCTTAGTTGGGGGCTTTGGGGCCAACGTCCTGACTTTC.

The rearrangement links TRBV24-1 to TRBJ2-3; 10 positions agree with TRBD2. With V trimmed by 3 bases and J by 5 bases, 7 bases remained unmatched. The CDR3 covers 16 residues. The germline V gene has CDR1 KGHDR and CDR2 SFDVKD. The CDR3 DNA reads TGTGCCACCAGTGATCCTACTAGCGGGGTAGAAGATACGCAGTATTTT. Its translation: CATSDPTSGVEDTQYF.

The gene calls are TRBV5-4 and TRBJ2-7, with 8 bases identical to TRBD1. CDR1 is SGHNT and CDR2 is YYREEE in the germline V gene (reference sequence). V shed 0 bases and J 3 bases; nucleotides not matched to a gene: 2. This CDR3 spans 14 amino acids. DNA for the CDR3: TGTGCCAGCAGCTTGGACAGGGGGGTCTACGAGCAGTACTTC. It is translated as CASSLDRGVYEQYF.

The chain carries TRBV7-9 and TRBJ2-2, with D perhaps TRBD2 (6 bases). The CDR3 has 16 residues. The V end was cut by 5 bases, the J end by 0 bases, with 13 bases between. Germline CDR1 is SEHNR and CDR2 is FQNEAQ (reference sequence). The CDR3, as DNA: TGTGCCAGCAGCCCACCCTGGGGGGCGAACACCGGGGAGCTGTTTTTT. This translates into CASSPPWGANTGELFF.

The gene calls are TRBV28 and TRBJ2-5, with 10 bases lining up with TRBD2. J gave up 9 bases and V 6 bases, and 10 bases lay outside the gene matches. CDR1 and CDR2 from the germline V gene are MDHEN and SYDVKM. The CDR3 is 14 amino acids. The CDR3 protein is CASRPIAGGLSQYF. For the CDR3, the DNA is TGTGCCAGCAGGCCGATAGCGGGGGGACTTTCCCAGTACTTC.

This clone has only a few counts. The gene calls are TRBV3-1 (or the pseudogene TRBV3-2) and TRBJ1-2; D gene uncertain. This CDR3 spans 12 amino acids. The V gene's germline CDR1 is LGHDT and CDR2 YNNKEL (reference sequence). V gave up 1 base and J gave up 6 bases, with 6 bases separating them. For the CDR3, the DNA is TGTGCCAGCAGCCAAGCGAGGGATGGCTACACCTTC. Translation gives CASSQARDGYTF.

Points on this clone: A far larger clone is just one base off, so this is likely a read error. This chain connects TRBV10-3 to TRBJ2-7; 7 bases fit TRBD2. The CDR3 is made up of 14 amino acids. Germline CDR1 and CDR2: ENHRY and SYGVKD. The chain's CDR3 is CAICESHSGVEQYF. CDR3 in DNA: TGTGCCATCTGTGAGTCACACAGCGGGGTGGAGCAGTACTTC.

The rearrangement uses TRBV19 and TRBJ2-1, with 10 bases identical to TRBD2. The CDR3 covers 16 residues. The J segment lost 6 bases and the V segment lost 0 bases, leaving 5 bases of the junction unmatched. Looked up from germline, CDR1 is LNHDA and CDR2 is SQIVND (reference sequence). CDR3 coding DNA: TGTGCCAGTAGTATAGATCTTAGCGGGGGGTTCAATGAGCAGTTCTTC. Translation gives CASSIDLSGGFNEQFF.

The chain carries TRBV29-1 and TRBJ1-2, with 7 bases identical to TRBD1. Trimming cost V 5 bases and J 4 bases; bases outside gene matches: 4. The germline gives CDR1 SQVTM, CDR2 ANQGSEA. CDR3 length: 12 residues. The CDR3 DNA is TGCAGCGTTTCCGGGACAGTCTATGGCTACACCTTC. The encoded protein is CSVSGTVYGYTF.

This chain connects TRBV7-9 to TRBJ1-2; the D gene is possibly TRBD1 (5 bases). With 6 bases removed from V and 3 bases from J, the gap between germline ends came to 17 bases. CDR1 and CDR2 (germline): SEHNR, FQNEAQ (reference sequence). The CDR3 is 15 amino acids. CDR3: CASSSPGSGDYGYTF. The CDR3 region has the DNA TGTGCCAGCAGTTCCCCGGGGTCGGGGGACTATGGCTACACCTTC.

V gene TRBV11-2 combines with J gene TRBJ2-1; D not certain. V dropped 2 bases and J dropped 6 bases, with 5 bases sitting between them. The length of the CDR3 is 12 residues. The V gene's germline CDR1 is SGHAT and CDR2 FQNNGV. CDR3: CASSLLANEQFF. CDR3 nucleotide sequence: TGTGCCAGCAGCTTATTGGCCAATGAGCAGTTCTTC.